This passage covers 30 T cell receptor beta chains from one sample sequenced in a study of T cell repertoires in cytomegalovirus infection. Each CDR3 protein gets one entry after TCRdb re-called the reads with MiXCR. The sample shows almost 500,000 distinct CDR3 sequences, approximately 10% of them seen only once. The sequenced material came from PBMCs. These receptors were taken from a human donor in good health (CMV status not recorded). Some clones in this sample may be carry-over from other donors' samples.

This clonotype was picked up many times. This sequence joins TRBV7-9 and TRBJ2-6, with 7 bases lining up with TRBD2. V shed 5 bases, J shed 2 bases, and the junction held 9 bases outside the gene matches. Looked up from germline, CDR1 is SEHNR and CDR2 is FQNEAQ (reference sequence). The CDR3 consists of 17 residues. The CDR3 here is CASSRHGGDPGANVLTF. CDR3 coding DNA: TGTGCCAGCAGCCGCCATGGGGGGGACCCTGGGGCCAACGTCCTGACTTTC. The full variable domain, completed using reference TRBV7-9 and TRBJ2-6, is DTGVSQNPRHKITKRGQNVTFRCDPISEHNRLYWYRQTLGQGPEFLTYFQNEAQLEKSRLLSDRFSAERPKGSFSTLEIQRTEQGDSAMYLCASSRHGGDPGANVLTFGAGSRLTVL.

This clonotype was counted a few times. The chain employs TRBV13 and TRBJ2-1, with 7 bases aligning to TRBD1. The CDR3 sequence is 13 residues long. Per germline, CDR1 PRHDT and CDR2 FYEKMQ (reference sequence). V lost 6 bases to trimming and J lost 10 bases; unmatched junction nucleotides: 9. The CDR3 DNA sequence: TGTGCCAGCAGGCGAACAGGGGTCGGAGAGCAGTTCTTC. Amino acid sequence: CASRRTGVGEQFF.

The V call is TRBV30, the J call TRBJ1-5; D unclear. The germline CDR1 and CDR2 sequences are GTSNPN and SVGIG (reference sequence). The CDR3 contains 13 residues. V shed 2 bases and J shed 3 bases, with 8 bases lying between them. DNA of the CDR3: TGTGCCTGGAGTACGGACGACAATCAGCCCCAGCATTTT. Its protein is CAWSTDDNQPQHF.

This clonotype was counted ten times or more. In DNA form, the CDR3 reads TGTGCCAGCACCCTCACGACAGGGAATATGAACACTGAAGCTTTCTTT. Its protein is CASTLTTGNMNTEAFF. The chain links TRBV7-9 to TRBJ1-1; 7 bases map to TRBD1. With 7 bases clipped from V and 0 bases from J, the junction kept 11 bases outside the gene matches. Germline values: CDR1 SEHNR, CDR2 FQNEAQ (reference sequence). The CDR3 contains 16 residues.

The chain combines TRBV20-1 with TRBJ2-3; 13 bases match TRBD2. Unmatched junction bases numbered 8, after V lost 6 bases and J lost 5 bases. Looked up from germline, CDR1 is DFQATT and CDR2 is SNEGSKA (reference sequence). CDR3 length: 15 amino acids. This chain's CDR3 is CSAPGLAGAIDTQYF. In DNA form, the CDR3 reads TGCAGTGCCCCCGGACTAGCGGGAGCGATAGATACGCAGTATTTT.

The chain has TRBV30 and TRBJ2-1; tentatively, D is TRBD2 (6 bases). V was shortened by 0 bases and J by 4 bases, with 22 bases between the two germline ends. From germline, CDR1 is GTSNPN and CDR2 SVGIG (reference sequence). CDR3 length: 18 amino acids. CDR3 nucleotide sequence: TGTGCCTGGAGTGTAAGGGAGGCGCGGCGTGTGAGGTACAATGAGCAGTTCTTC. It translates to CAWSVREARRVRYNEQFF. The variable domain in full, with the rest retrieved from reference TRBV30 and TRBJ2-1, is SQTIHQWPATLVQPVGSPLSLECTVEGTSNPNLYWYRQAAGRGLQLLFYSVGIGQISSEVPQNLSASRPQDRQFILSSKKLLLSDSGFYLCAWSVREARRVRYNEQFFGPGTRLTVL.

This clonotype appeared many times. This rearrangement joins TRBV12-3 or TRBV12-4 to TRBJ2-2; 8 bases match TRBD2. This CDR3 is 16 amino acids long. After removal of 6 bases from V and 6 bases from J, the junction contained 12 bases not matched to a gene. This CDR3 is CASSLGGGGQSGELFF. As DNA, the CDR3 is TGTGCCAGCAGCCTCGGGGGGGGTGGTCAATCCGGGGAGCTGTTTTTT.

In its sample, this clonotype was seen a few times. CDR3 DNA sequence: TGCAGTGCTAGAGATCTGGCAGCTCCTGGAGAGACCCAGTACTTC. Protein product: CSARDLAAPGETQYF. The chain employs TRBV20-1 and TRBJ2-5; the D is unclear. The germline V and J ends were trimmed by 0 bases and 4 bases, with 15 bases remaining between them. The CDR3 runs to 15 residues. Germline V gene lookup returns CDR1 DFQATT and CDR2 SNEGSKA (reference sequence).

V gene TRBV5-1 combines with J gene TRBJ2-6, with TRBD1 matching over 8 bases. J was trimmed by 4 bases and V by 1 base; bases with no gene match: 4. Germline CDR1 is SGHRS and CDR2 is YFSETQ. This CDR3 region has 16 residues. CDR3 loop: CASSLQGASGANVLTF. DNA of the CDR3: TGCGCCAGCAGCTTGCAGGGGGCGTCCGGGGCCAACGTCCTGACTTTC.

At least ten counts were recorded for this clonotype. The chain combines TRBV7-8 with TRBJ1-1; D perhaps matches TRBD1 (6 bases). CDR3 length: 12 amino acids. V was shortened by 6 bases and J by 8 bases, with 13 bases between the two germline ends. Germline V gene sequence: CDR1 SGHVS, CDR2 FQNEAQ. DNA of the CDR3: TGTGCCAGCAGTCCGGCGCAGGGGGAAGCTTTCTTT. Protein: CASSPAQGEAFF.

Many counts were recorded for this clonotype. The rearrangement links TRBV14 to TRBJ2-1, with D possibly called TRBD1 or TRBD2 (5 bases each). V dropped 0 bases and J dropped 7 bases, with 7 bases sitting between them. Germline loops: CDR1 SGHDN, CDR2 FVKESK. CDR3 size: 13 residues. The CDR3 coding sequence is TGTGCCAGCAGCCAAGATTGGGGGAATGAGCAGTTCTTC. It translates to CASSQDWGNEQFF.

The V call is TRBV5-1, the J call TRBJ2-7; D possibly corresponds to TRBD1 (5 bases). From germline, CDR1 is SGHRS and CDR2 YFSETQ. Trimming left V 4 bases short and J 6 bases short, with 14 bases between. This CDR3 has 13 residues. CDR3 sequence reads: CASSTGQSIEQYF. CDR3 in DNA: TGCGCCAGCAGCACCGGACAAAGCATCGAGCAGTACTTC.

The table lists this clonotype with many counts. This sequence joins TRBV6-5 and TRBJ2-1; D unresolved. The CDR3 spans 14 residues. The V and J ends lost 2 bases and 3 bases respectively, with 8 bases between them. Germline loops: CDR1 MNHEY, CDR2 SVGAGI. CDR3: CASSYRLSYNEQFF. As DNA, the CDR3 is TGTGCCAGCAGTTACAGACTGAGCTACAATGAGCAGTTCTTC.

The chain recombines TRBV5-1 with TRBJ2-5; maybe TRBD2 (6 bases). The CDR3 sequence is 14 residues long. Looked up from germline, CDR1 is SGHRS and CDR2 is YFSETQ. Deletions cut 5 bases from V and 3 bases from J, with 14 bases between. This CDR3 reads CASRGLALKETQYF. DNA of the CDR3: TGCGCCAGCAGAGGCCTAGCGCTGAAAGAGACCCAGTACTTC.

The table lists this clonotype with many counts. The rearrangement links TRBV28 to TRBJ1-2, with 10 bases that match TRBD1. The CDR3 runs 16 residues. In germline, CDR1 is MDHEN, CDR2 SYDVKM. With V trimmed by 5 bases and J by 6 bases, 12 bases remained unmatched. CDR3 loop: CASSGDRGRGADGYTF. In DNA form, the CDR3 reads TGTGCCAGCAGTGGTGACAGGGGGCGCGGGGCTGATGGCTACACCTTC.

This clonotype was seen many times. This chain joins TRBV24-1 and TRBJ2-3, with a tentative D call TRBD2 (6 bases). V shed 1 base and J shed 0 bases, with 10 bases lying between them. Germline V CDR1 and CDR2: KGHDR, SFDVKD. This CDR3 comprises 16 residues. The CDR3 reads CATSDFGGISTDTQYF. The CDR3 DNA sequence: TGTGCCACCAGTGATTTTGGCGGGATTAGCACAGATACGCAGTATTTT.

This clonotype was counted ten times or more. The V and J genes are TRBV7-2 and TRBJ2-4; TRBD2 matches at 7 bases. The CDR3 sequence is 14 residues long. Germline CDR1 SGHTA, CDR2 FQGNSA. The V segment lost 4 bases and the J segment 11 bases; nucleotides outside the gene matches: 11. CDR3 in DNA: TGTGCCAGCAGCTCCAGGGAGGGAAGAGGGTTTCAGTACTTC. It encodes CASSSREGRGFQYF.

This clonotype was counted between two and nine times. This chain links TRBV20-1 with TRBJ1-2; TRBD1 aligns across 9 bases. Per germline, CDR1 DFQATT and CDR2 SNEGSKA (reference sequence). Trimming at V came to 5 bases and at J to 4 bases, leaving 5 bases not matched to a gene. There are 13 residues in the CDR3. The CDR3 is CSAARTGVYGYTF. CDR3 coding DNA: TGCAGTGCTGCAAGGACAGGGGTCTATGGCTACACCTTC.

This clonotype occurred a few times. The chain uses TRBV2 and TRBJ1-4; D gene uncertain. The CDR3 extends over 15 amino acids. In germline, CDR1 is SNHLY, CDR2 FYNNEI. V dropped 8 bases and J dropped 6 bases, with 19 bases sitting between them. This CDR3 is CASSSGRGRDEKLFF. CDR3 nucleotides: TGTGCCAGCTCGAGCGGTCGGGGAAGGGATGAAAAACTGTTTTTT. The full variable domain, with the rest looked up from reference TRBV2 and TRBJ1-4, is EPEVTQTPSHQVTQMGQEVILRCVPISNHLYFYWYRQILGQKVEFLVSFYNNEISEKSEIFDDQFSVERPDGSNFTLKIRSTKLEDSAMYFCASSSGRGRDEKLFFGSGTQLSVL.

This clonotype occurred many times. The chain uses TRBV11-2 and TRBJ2-3; 12 bases map to TRBD2. Trimming at V came to 1 base and at J to 2 bases, leaving 4 bases not matched to a gene. The CDR3 spans 17 residues. CDR1 is SGHAT and CDR2 is FQNNGV in the germline V gene. The CDR3 sequence: CASSLGTSGATTDTQYF. CDR3 DNA: TGTGCCAGCAGCTTAGGGACTAGCGGGGCCACCACAGATACGCAGTATTTT.

This clonotype appeared many times. V gene TRBV7-2 combines with J gene TRBJ1-2; tentative D call: TRBD1 (6 bases). Per germline, CDR1 SGHTA and CDR2 FQGNSA. The CDR3 is 13 amino acids. V lost 5 bases and J lost 6, with 13 bases in between. The CDR3 region has the DNA TGTGCCAGCAGCCTGCTGGGGGCAGATGGCTACACCTTC. Amino acids: CASSLLGADGYTF.

The table lists this clonotype with a few counts. The chain employs TRBV20-1 and TRBJ1-3; no clear D. The CDR3 contains 13 residues. Per the germline V gene, CDR1 is DFQATT and CDR2 is SNEGSKA (reference sequence). Trimming left V 4 bases short and J 0 bases short, with 7 bases between. This CDR3 reads CSANGHSGNTIYF. In DNA, the CDR3 is TGCAGTGCTAACGGCCACTCTGGAAACACCATATATTTT.

The V and J genes are TRBV5-4 and TRBJ1-1; TRBD1 is a possible D gene (6 bases). The CDR3 is 12 amino acids. The germline V and J ends were trimmed by 4 bases and 7 bases, with 11 bases remaining between them. The V gene's germline CDR1 is SGHNT and CDR2 YYREEE (reference sequence). The CDR3 nucleotides read TGTGCCAGCAGCGTGGACAGCATTGAAGCTTTCTTT. Its protein product is CASSVDSIEAFF.

This clonotype was found many times. The chain joins TRBV6-5 to TRBJ2-7; 11 positions match TRBD1. Germline-derived CDR1 and CDR2 are MNHEY and SVGAGI. The CDR3 extends over 15 amino acids. Unmatched junction bases numbered 8, after V lost 6 bases and J lost 4 bases. In DNA form, the CDR3 reads TGTGCCAGCAGCTCCCCGGACAGGGGGCGGTACGAGCAGTACTTC. Protein product: CASSSPDRGRYEQYF.

This clonotype was counted many times. This chain connects TRBV28 to TRBJ1-3; weak D call: TRBD1 (6 bases). V was shortened by 6 bases and J by 1 base, with 22 bases between the two germline ends. CDR1 MDHEN and CDR2 SYDVKM come from the germline V gene. The CDR3 extends over 18 amino acids. The CDR3, as DNA: TGTGCCAGCAGCCACACCAGCTGGGGGCAGGGGTCTGGAAACACCATATATTTT. Translated, it gives CASSHTSWGQGSGNTIYF.

This clonotype was picked up a small number of times. This sequence joins TRBV5-1 and TRBJ1-2; D is ambiguous. Germline V CDR1 and CDR2: SGHRS, YFSETQ. The CDR3 has 15 residues. Trimming shortened V by 0 bases and J by 3 bases, and 12 bases separated the two germline ends. The CDR3 DNA reads TGCGCCAGCAGCTTGGGAGCAGGACGGGACTATGGCTACACCTTC. Its translation: CASSLGAGRDYGYTF.

This clonotype was detected a few times. The CDR3 here is CSVGRLAGLSSYNEQFF. The CDR3 nucleotides read TGCAGCGTTGGAAGACTAGCGGGACTAAGCTCCTACAATGAGCAGTTCTTC. The chain has TRBV29-1 and TRBJ2-1; 11 bases align to TRBD2. The junction had 8 bases not matched to a gene; V was cut back by 4 bases and J by 0 bases. Germline values: CDR1 SQVTM, CDR2 ANQGSEA. The CDR3 length is 17 residues.

This clonotype has a handful of counts. The J gene is TRBJ2-2, the V gene TRBV15; the D gene is possibly TRBD2 (6 bases). Germline loops: CDR1 LNHNV, CDR2 YYDKDF (reference sequence). The ends were cut back, 1 base at V and 6 bases at J, with 9 bases in the middle. The CDR3 runs to 14 residues. The CDR3 region has the DNA TGTGCCACCAGCAGAGGGGGGGTTTCCGGGGAGCTGTTTTTT. This encodes CATSRGGVSGELFF.

This clonotype occurred a few times. The genes are TRBV19 and TRBJ2-7, with D uncertain. The CDR3 runs to 14 residues. Trimming took off 5 bases at V and 5 bases at J, with 16 bases between the two ends. Germline CDR1 is LNHDA and CDR2 is SQIVND (reference sequence). The CDR3 sequence is CASSPEFLVDEQYF. The DNA for the CDR3 is TGTGCCAGTAGTCCTGAGTTCCTAGTCGACGAGCAGTACTTC.

This clonotype was observed many times. The chain couples TRBV5-6 to TRBJ1-3, with 8 positions matching TRBD1. The V gene's germline CDR1 is SGHDT and CDR2 YYEEEE. V was pared by 4 bases and J by 2 bases, with 8 bases of the junction left unmatched. The CDR3 loop spans 16 amino acids. DNA of the CDR3: TGTGCCAGCAGCCGTCCTGAGACAGGGGCTGGAAACACCATATATTTT. Translation: CASSRPETGAGNTIYF.